This T cell receptor (beta chain) was obtained from a study of blood T cell repertoires in COVID-19. Turning to the study itself: Collection of acute and convalescent COVID-19 samples took place in the United States, Italy and Spain. The cDNA or gDNA used as material had been derived from T cells, B-cell-depleted T cells, or PBMCs.

Looked up from germline, CDR1 is MNHNY and CDR2 is SVGAGI (reference sequence). Trimming took 0 bases from V and 7 from J; bases not matched to a gene: 4. The CDR3 contains 15 residues. This clone was recorded a few times. Per the authors' pipeline: Reference gene primers were amplified, and this amplification served to estimate nucleated cell counts. The table came from immunoSEQ multiplex PCR; TCRdb's copy has only in-frame clones and leaves some out. V, J and clone size derive from that table, while D and trimming were established from the DNA sequence. Of 140,000 or so clones listed, approximately 88% are singletons.

The sequence derives from a woman in her forties or fifties with acute or convalescent COVID-19. The rearrangement joins TRBV6-6 to TRBJ2-7; 12 bases are a match to TRBD2. Sequenced: peripheral blood. The DNA for the CDR3 is TGTGCCAGCAGTTACTCCCCGGGACTAGCGGGTGAGCAGTACTTC. This gives the protein CASSYSPGLAGEQYF.